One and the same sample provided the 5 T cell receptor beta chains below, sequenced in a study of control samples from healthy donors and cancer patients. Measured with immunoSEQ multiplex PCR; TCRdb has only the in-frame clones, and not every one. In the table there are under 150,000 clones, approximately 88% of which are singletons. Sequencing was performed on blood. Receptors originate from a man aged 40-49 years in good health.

The CDR3 DNA is TGTGCCAGCAGCGTAGGAGACGGGGTAGAGACCCAGTACTTC. It encodes CASSVGDGVETQYF. This chain uses TRBV9 with TRBJ2-5; D might be TRBD2 (5 bases). This CDR3 spans 14 amino acids. In germline, CDR1 is SGDLS, CDR2 YYNGEE. Trimming removed 0 bases from V and 4 bases from J, with 10 bases in between.

The CDR3 reads CASSSPALEAFF. In DNA, the CDR3 is TGTGCCAGCAGCAGCCCCGCCCTTGAAGCTTTCTTT. The rearrangement links TRBV6-5 to TRBJ1-1; D call uncertain. CDR3 length equals 12 residues. CDR1 and CDR2 (germline): MNHEY, SVGAGI. V was trimmed by 6 bases and J by 7 bases, leaving 12 bases between them.

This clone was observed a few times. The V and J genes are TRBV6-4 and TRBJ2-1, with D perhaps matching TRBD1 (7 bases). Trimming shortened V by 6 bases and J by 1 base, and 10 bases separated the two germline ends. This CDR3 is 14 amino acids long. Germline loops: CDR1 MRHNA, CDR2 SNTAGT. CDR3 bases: TGTGCCAGCAGCGCAGGGGGGTCCTACAATGAGCAGTTCTTC. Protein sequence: CASSAGGSYNEQFF.

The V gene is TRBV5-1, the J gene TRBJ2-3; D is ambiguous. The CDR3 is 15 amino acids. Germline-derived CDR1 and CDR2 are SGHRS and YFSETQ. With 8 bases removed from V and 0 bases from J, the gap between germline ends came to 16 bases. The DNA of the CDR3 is TGCGCCAGTGCCCCCGGTTTGGGTAGCACAGATACGCAGTATTTT. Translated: CASAPGLGSTDTQYF.

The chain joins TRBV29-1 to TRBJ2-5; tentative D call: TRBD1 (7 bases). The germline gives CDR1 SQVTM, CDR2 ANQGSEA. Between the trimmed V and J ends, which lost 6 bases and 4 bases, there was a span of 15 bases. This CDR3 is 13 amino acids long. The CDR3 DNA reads TGCAGCGTGCCTGGAGGGGGCGCAGAGACCCAGTACTTC. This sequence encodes CSVPGGGAETQYF.